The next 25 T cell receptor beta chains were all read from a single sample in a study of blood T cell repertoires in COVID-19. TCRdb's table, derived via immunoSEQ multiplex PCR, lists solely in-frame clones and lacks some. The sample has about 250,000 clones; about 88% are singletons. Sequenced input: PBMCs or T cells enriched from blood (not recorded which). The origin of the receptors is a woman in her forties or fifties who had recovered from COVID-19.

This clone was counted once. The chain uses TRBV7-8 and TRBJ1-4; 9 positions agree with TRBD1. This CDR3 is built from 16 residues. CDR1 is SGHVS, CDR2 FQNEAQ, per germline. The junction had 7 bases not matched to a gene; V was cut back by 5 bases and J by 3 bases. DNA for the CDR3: TGTGCCAGCAGCCCGCGCCGGACAGGGGCTAATGAAAAACTGTTTTTT. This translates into CASSPRRTGANEKLFF.

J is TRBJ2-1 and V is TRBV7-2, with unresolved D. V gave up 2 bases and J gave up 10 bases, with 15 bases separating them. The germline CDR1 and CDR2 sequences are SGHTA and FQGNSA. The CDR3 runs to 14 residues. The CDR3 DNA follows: TGTGCCAGCAGCTTATTAGGTAGCTTTAACGAGCAGTTCTTC. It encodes CASSLLGSFNEQFF.

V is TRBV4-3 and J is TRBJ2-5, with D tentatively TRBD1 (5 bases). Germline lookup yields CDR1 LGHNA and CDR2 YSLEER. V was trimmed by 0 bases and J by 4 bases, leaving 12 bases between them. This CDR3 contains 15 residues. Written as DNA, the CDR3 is TGCGCCAGCAGCCAAGAAGGGCTTAGGGGAGAGACCCAGTACTTC. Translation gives CASSQEGLRGETQYF.

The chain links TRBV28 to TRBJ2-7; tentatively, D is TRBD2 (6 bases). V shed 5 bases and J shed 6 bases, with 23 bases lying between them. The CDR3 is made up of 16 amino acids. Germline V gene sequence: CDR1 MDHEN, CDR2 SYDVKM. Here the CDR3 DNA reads TGTGCCAGCAGTCCGAAGATCGGTTCCGCGGGGCGCGAGCAGTACTTC. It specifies CASSPKIGSAGREQYF.

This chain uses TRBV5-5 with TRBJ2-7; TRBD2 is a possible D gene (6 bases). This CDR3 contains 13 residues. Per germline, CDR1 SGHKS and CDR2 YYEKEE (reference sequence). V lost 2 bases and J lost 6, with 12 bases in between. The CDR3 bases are TGTGCCAGCAGCTTAACAACAGCGGGCGAGCAGTACTTC. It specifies CASSLTTAGEQYF.

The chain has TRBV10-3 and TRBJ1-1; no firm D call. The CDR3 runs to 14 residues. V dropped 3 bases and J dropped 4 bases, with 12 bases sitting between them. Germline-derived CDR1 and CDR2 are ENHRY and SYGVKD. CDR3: CAISDTSWSTEAFF. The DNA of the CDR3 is TGTGCCATCAGTGACACTTCCTGGAGCACTGAAGCTTTCTTT.

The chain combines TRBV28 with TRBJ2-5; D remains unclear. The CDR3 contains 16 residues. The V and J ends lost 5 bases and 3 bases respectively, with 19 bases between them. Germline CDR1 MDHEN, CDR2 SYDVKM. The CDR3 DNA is TGTGCCAGCAGTCCCATACGGAAGTCAGGAAAAGAGACCCAGTACTTC. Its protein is CASSPIRKSGKETQYF.

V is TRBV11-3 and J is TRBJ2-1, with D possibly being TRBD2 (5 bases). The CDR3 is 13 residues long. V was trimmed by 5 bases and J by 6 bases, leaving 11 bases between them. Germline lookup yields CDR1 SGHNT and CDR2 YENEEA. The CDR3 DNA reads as TGTGCCAGCAGCCCAGGACTGCTCAATGAGCAGTTCTTC. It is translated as CASSPGLLNEQFF.

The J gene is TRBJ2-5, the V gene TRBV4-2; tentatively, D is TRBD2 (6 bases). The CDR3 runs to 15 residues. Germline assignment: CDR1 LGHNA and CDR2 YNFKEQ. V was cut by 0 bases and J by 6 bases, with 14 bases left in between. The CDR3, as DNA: TGTGCCAGCAGCCAAGAACTAGCTAGTAGAAAGACCCAGTACTTC. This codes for CASSQELASRKTQYF.

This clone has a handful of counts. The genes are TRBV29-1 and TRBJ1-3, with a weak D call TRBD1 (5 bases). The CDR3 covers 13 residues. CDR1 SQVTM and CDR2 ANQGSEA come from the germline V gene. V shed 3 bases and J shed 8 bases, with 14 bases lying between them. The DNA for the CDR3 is TGCAGCGTTGACGGGGGTGGGTCAGACACCATATATTTT. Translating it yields CSVDGGGSDTIYF.

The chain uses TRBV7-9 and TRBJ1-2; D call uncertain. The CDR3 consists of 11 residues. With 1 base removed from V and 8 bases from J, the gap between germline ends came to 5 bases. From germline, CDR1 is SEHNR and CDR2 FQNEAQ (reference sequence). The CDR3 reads CASSLDGGYTF. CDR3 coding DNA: TGTGCCAGCAGCTTAGACGGGGGCTACACCTTC.

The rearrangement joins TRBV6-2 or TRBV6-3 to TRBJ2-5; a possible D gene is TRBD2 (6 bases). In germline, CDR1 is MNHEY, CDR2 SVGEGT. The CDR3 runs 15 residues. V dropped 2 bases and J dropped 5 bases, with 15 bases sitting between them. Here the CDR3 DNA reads TGTGCCAGCAGTTACGCGGGGTCGAAGTGGGAGACCCAGTACTTC. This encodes CASSYAGSKWETQYF.

The CDR3 spells CASNPTPVASYGYTF. The CDR3 DNA reads as TGTGCCAGTAATCCTACGCCCGTCGCGAGCTATGGCTACACCTTC. This chain links TRBV19 with TRBJ1-2; D is unresolved. The germline gives CDR1 LNHDA, CDR2 SQIVND (reference sequence). The V end was cut by 7 bases, the J end by 4 bases, with 19 bases between. The CDR3 runs 15 residues.

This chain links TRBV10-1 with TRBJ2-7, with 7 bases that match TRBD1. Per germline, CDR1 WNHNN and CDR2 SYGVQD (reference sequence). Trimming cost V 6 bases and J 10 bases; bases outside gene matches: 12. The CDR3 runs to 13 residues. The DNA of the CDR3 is TGCGCCAGCAGCACAAGGACAGGCATGGGTCAGTACTTC. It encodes CASSTRTGMGQYF.

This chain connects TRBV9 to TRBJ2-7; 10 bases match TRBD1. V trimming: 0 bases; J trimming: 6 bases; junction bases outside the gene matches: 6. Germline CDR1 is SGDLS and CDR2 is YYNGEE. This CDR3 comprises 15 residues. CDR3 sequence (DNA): TGTGCCAGCAGCGTAGTAGGGACAGGGGAGGGCGAGCAGTACTTC. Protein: CASSVVGTGEGEQYF.

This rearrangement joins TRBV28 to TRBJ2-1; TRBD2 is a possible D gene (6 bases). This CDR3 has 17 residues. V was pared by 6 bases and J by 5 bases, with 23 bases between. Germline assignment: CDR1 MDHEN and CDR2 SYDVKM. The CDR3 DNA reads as TGTGCCAGCAGCCGACCTCTCGGGGGAGCCCGTAACAATGAGCAGTTCTTC. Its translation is CASSRPLGGARNNEQFF.

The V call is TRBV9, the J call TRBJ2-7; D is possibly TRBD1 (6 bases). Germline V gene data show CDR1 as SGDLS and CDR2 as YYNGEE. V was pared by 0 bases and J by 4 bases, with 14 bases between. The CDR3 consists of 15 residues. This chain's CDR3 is CASSVEPGTPYEQYF. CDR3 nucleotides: TGTGCCAGCAGCGTAGAGCCCGGGACACCGTACGAGCAGTACTTC.

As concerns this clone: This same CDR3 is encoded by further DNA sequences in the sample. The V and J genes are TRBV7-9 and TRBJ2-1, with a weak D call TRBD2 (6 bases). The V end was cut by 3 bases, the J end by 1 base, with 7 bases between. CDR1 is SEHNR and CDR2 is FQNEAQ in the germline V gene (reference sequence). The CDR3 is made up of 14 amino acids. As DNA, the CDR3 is TGTGCCAGCAGCTTGAGCGGGTCCTACAATGAGCAGTTCTTC. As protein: CASSLSGSYNEQFF.

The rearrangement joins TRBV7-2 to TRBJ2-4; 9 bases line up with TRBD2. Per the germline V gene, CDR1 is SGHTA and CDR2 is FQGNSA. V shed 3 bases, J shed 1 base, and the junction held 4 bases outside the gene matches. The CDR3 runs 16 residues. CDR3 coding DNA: TGTGCCAGCAGCTTCCCCAGCGGGAGGGCCAAAAACATTCAGTACTTC. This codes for CASSFPSGRAKNIQYF.

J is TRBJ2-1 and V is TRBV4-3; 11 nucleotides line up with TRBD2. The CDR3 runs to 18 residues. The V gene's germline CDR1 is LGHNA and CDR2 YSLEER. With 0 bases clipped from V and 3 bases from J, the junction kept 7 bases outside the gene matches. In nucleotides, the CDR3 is TGCGCCAGCAGCCAAGATACGGGACTAGCGGTTCTCTACAATGAGCAGTTCTTC. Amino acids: CASSQDTGLAVLYNEQFF.

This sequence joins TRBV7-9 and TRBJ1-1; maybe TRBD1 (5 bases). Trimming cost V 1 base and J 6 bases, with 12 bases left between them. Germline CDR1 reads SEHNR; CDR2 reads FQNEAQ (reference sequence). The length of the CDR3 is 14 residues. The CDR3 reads CASSLDGSRAEAFF. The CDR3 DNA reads TGTGCCAGCAGCTTAGATGGTAGCAGGGCTGAAGCTTTCTTT.

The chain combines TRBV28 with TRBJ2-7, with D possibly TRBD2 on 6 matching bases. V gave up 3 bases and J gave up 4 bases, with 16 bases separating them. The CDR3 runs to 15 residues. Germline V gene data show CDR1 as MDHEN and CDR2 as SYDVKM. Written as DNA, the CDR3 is TGTGCCAGCAGTTTGTATGGAGGGGCGCGTTACGAGCAGTACTTC. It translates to CASSLYGGARYEQYF.

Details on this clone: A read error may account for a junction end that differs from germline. The CDR3 region is CASRQLAGTSHNEQFF. CDR3 nucleotide sequence: TGTGCCAGCAGACAACTAGCGGGGACCTCCCACAATGAGCAGTTCTTC. The chain couples TRBV28 to TRBJ2-1; 10 bases are shared with TRBD2. The CDR3 is made up of 16 amino acids. The V gene's germline CDR1 is MDHEN and CDR2 SYDVKM.

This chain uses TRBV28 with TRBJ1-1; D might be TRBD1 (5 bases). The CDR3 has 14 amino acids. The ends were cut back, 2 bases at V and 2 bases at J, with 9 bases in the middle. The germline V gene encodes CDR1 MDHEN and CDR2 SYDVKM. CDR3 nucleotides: TGTGCCAGCAGTTTACCCAGGGATAACACTGAAGCTTTCTTT. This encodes CASSLPRDNTEAFF.

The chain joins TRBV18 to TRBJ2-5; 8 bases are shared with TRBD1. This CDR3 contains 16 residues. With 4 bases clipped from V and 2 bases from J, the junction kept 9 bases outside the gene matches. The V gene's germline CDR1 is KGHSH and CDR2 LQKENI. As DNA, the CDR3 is TGTGCCAGCTCACTAGACCGGGACAGGTCTCAAGAGACCCAGTACTTC. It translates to CASSLDRDRSQETQYF. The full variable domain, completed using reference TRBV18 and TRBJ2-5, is NAGVMQNPRHLVRRRGQEARLRCSPMKGHSHVYWYRQLPEEGLKFMVYLQKENIIDESGMPKERFSAEFPKEGPSILRIQQVVRGDSAAYFCASSLDRDRSQETQYFGPGTRLLVL.